The source of this TCR beta chain is a study of human T cells and chemical hapten exposure. Whole-study context: A 2 cm by 2 cm inner upper arm patch received 2% DPC for sensitization.

As to time point: patch test 1, 2 weeks after DPC sensitization. This sample's treatment: therapeutic diphenylcyclopropenone sensitization with weekly scalp DPC. Researchers sampled blood before each patch test went on. Those who donated were patients with alopecia, 18 to 70 years of age, and suitable for DPC. TCRdb re-called the RACE reads with MiXCR, one entry per CDR3 protein. The table records 350,000 or so distinct CDR3 sequences, roughly 6.9% of them present only once. CDR1 is KGHSH and CDR2 is LQKENI in the germline V gene. This CDR3 is 12 amino acids long. V shed 5 bases and J shed 10 bases, with 14 bases lying between them. This clonotype has a handful of counts. As yet, its antigen is unknown. General study findings and limits: Alopecia was present in the donors, so their immune response may differ from healthy people's.

This material consisted of whole blood, taken in connection with sensitization to the hapten diphenylcyclopropenone (DPC). The chain is built from TRBV18 and TRBJ1-2; D is undetermined. The clonotype originates from a woman between 18 and 30 years old with alopecia areata. Some clones in this sample may be carry-over from other donors' samples. CDR3 bases: TGTGCCAGCTCAGAAGGACGGGCCCTCTACACCTTC. Protein sequence: CASSEGRALYTF.